This T cell receptor (beta chain) was recorded in a study of control samples from healthy donors and cancer patients. Generated by immunoSEQ multiplex PCR, the TCRdb table keeps only in-frame clones and is missing some. Of 90,000 to 150,000 clones in the sample, approximately 90% are singletons; the top ten hold 7.8%. Deletions cut 2 bases from V and 6 bases from J, with 20 bases between. From germline, CDR1 is MGHRA and CDR2 YSYEKL. This CDR3 contains 16 residues. The specimen sequenced was blood. V usage is TRBV4-1 and J usage is TRBJ2-7; D is possibly TRBD1 or TRBD2 (5 bases each). The sequence came from a woman aged 18-29 years in good health. The CDR3 sequence is CASSQLIGGESAEQYF. In DNA, the CDR3 is TGCGCCAGCAGCCAACTTATTGGGGGAGAGTCTGCCGAGCAGTACTTC.